These 22 T cell receptor beta chains originate from one sample sequenced in a study of T-cell reconstitution after alpha-beta-depleted transplantation in children. A library of TCRbeta sequences, prepared with unique molecular identifiers, was generated. TCRdb re-called the PCR reads through MiXCR, storing one row per CDR3 protein. The sample lists approximately 210,000 distinct CDR3 sequences; roughly 15% were seen once. The sample in question was PBMCs from the stem cell graft donor, obtained from the stem cell graft. These receptors originate from a human donor who donated a stem cell graft to a child with acute lymphoblastic leukemia.

The gene calls are TRBV20-1 and TRBJ2-1; 13 nucleotides agree with TRBD2. V dropped 1 base and J dropped 5; count of bases not matched to a gene: 11. This CDR3 spans 18 amino acids. CDR1 and CDR2 (germline): DFQATT, SNEGSKA (reference sequence). CDR3 loop: CSARVLAGGPQVNNEQFF. In nucleotides, the CDR3 is TGCAGTGCTAGAGTACTAGCGGGAGGGCCTCAAGTCAACAATGAGCAGTTCTTC.

This clonotype was counted at least ten times. This chain's CDR3 is CSAKLAGIYNEQFF. As DNA, the CDR3 is TGCAGTGCCAAACTAGCGGGAATCTACAATGAGCAGTTCTTC. J is TRBJ2-1 and V is TRBV20-1; TRBD2 matches at 10 bases. The CDR3 is made up of 14 amino acids. Germline lookup yields CDR1 DFQATT and CDR2 SNEGSKA (reference sequence). Unmatched junction bases numbered 5, after V lost 6 bases and J lost 3 bases.

This clonotype was counted at least ten times. This chain connects TRBV5-1 to TRBJ1-1; D is unclear. The CDR3 spans 14 residues. The V gene's germline CDR1 is SGHRS and CDR2 YFSETQ. The ends were cut back, 2 bases at V and 0 bases at J, with 8 bases in the middle. The CDR3 nucleotides are TGCGCCAGCAGCTTAAGTCAGATGAACACTGAAGCTTTCTTT. This encodes CASSLSQMNTEAFF.

The CDR3 here is CSVENDRGQAEAFF. CDR3 in DNA: TGCAGCGTGGAAAACGACAGGGGACAAGCTGAAGCTTTCTTT. The rearrangement joins TRBV29-1 to TRBJ1-1; 8 bases match TRBD1. This CDR3 has 14 residues. The trim removed 6 bases at V and 6 bases at J, leaving 12 bases unmatched. The germline gives CDR1 SQVTM, CDR2 ANQGSEA.

Notes on this clonotype: A much larger clone is a single base away; this may be a read error. The chain carries TRBV5-1 and TRBJ1-5; a weak D match, TRBD1 (5 bases). The CDR3 contains 15 residues. Germline CDR1 is SGHRS and CDR2 is YFSETQ. CDR3 nucleotides: TGCGCCGGCAGCTTGTATTCAGGGATGGATCAGCCCCAGCATTTT. Protein sequence: CAGSLYSGMDQPQHF.

This clonotype turned up a few times. The V and J genes are TRBV25-1 and TRBJ2-7, with D perhaps assigned TRBD1 or TRBD2 (7 bases each). From germline, CDR1 is MGHDK and CDR2 SYGVNS. Trimming pared 6 bases from V and 1 base from J, leaving 22 bases between. This CDR3 comprises 17 residues. CDR3 sequence reads: CASREQGGGGSSYEQYF. Here the CDR3 DNA reads TGTGCCAGCAGGGAACAGGGAGGGGGCGGGAGTTCCTACGAGCAGTACTTC.

This clonotype was detected many times. This chain connects TRBV12-3 or TRBV12-4 to TRBJ2-1; 9 nucleotides agree with TRBD1. CDR3 length: 14 amino acids. Trimming took 10 bases from V and 11 from J; bases not matched to a gene: 15. This chain's CDR3 is CATSGQGRGEKQFF. For the CDR3, the DNA is TGTGCCACCTCGGGACAGGGCCGTGGGGAGAAGCAGTTCTTC.

This clonotype has at least ten counts. V and J are TRBV10-1 and TRBJ2-5; D uncertain. The CDR3 has 12 residues. Germline values: CDR1 WNHNN, CDR2 SYGVQD (reference sequence). V shed 0 bases and J shed 3 bases, with 2 bases lying between them. CDR3 sequence: CASSESKETQYF. Here the CDR3 DNA reads TGCGCCAGCAGTGAGTCAAAAGAGACCCAGTACTTC.

This clonotype has ten or more counts. The rearrangement joins TRBV4-1 to TRBJ1-1; D is undetermined. CDR1 is MGHRA, CDR2 YSYEKL, per germline. The CDR3 sequence is 16 residues long. Trimming removed 2 bases at V and 0 bases at J, with 13 bases between. The CDR3 sequence: CASSQTVRLMNTEAFF. The CDR3 DNA reads TGCGCCAGCAGCCAAACAGTTAGACTCATGAACACTGAAGCTTTCTTT.

This clonotype showed up many times. V usage is TRBV20-1 and J usage is TRBJ2-1, with 9 positions matching TRBD1. The V gene end was trimmed by 5 bases and the J gene end by 4 bases; junction bases not matched to a gene: 6. In germline, CDR1 is DFQATT, CDR2 SNEGSKA (reference sequence). The CDR3 is 14 residues long. CDR3 nucleotide sequence: TGCAGTGCTCCGGGACAGGGCGGGTACAATGAGCAGTTCTTC. Its translation is CSAPGQGGYNEQFF.

The V call is TRBV7-6, the J call TRBJ2-7; the match to TRBD2 covers 7 bases. The germline V gene has CDR1 SGHVS and CDR2 FNYEAQ. V shed 1 base and J 4 bases; nucleotides not matched to a gene: 7. This CDR3 has 15 residues. The CDR3 region has the DNA TGTGCCAGCAGCTTAGGGGTTCGGGAGGCGTACGAGCAGTACTTC. The encoded protein is CASSLGVREAYEQYF.

This clonotype was seen more than once but under ten times. This chain connects TRBV12-3 or TRBV12-4 to TRBJ2-5; D is unresolved. The V end lost 5 bases, the J end lost 9 bases, and 16 bases lay between the germline ends. This CDR3 is built from 13 residues. As DNA, the CDR3 is TGTGCCAGCAGTCCCGAGGACCGTTTGTCCCAGTACTTC. This translates into CASSPEDRLSQYF.

The chain combines TRBV6-5 with TRBJ1-1; no firm D call. V was clipped by 2 bases and J by 12 bases, with 16 bases between them. This CDR3 is 13 amino acids long. Germline V gene sequence: CDR1 MNHEY, CDR2 SVGAGI. The CDR3 is CASSYERNVKTFF. In DNA, the CDR3 is TGTGCCAGCAGTTACGAAAGGAACGTCAAAACTTTCTTT.

Worth noting for this clonotype: This may come from a read error, since a much larger clone is one base off. The rearrangement links TRBV11-2 to TRBJ2-3; TRBD2 is a possible D gene (5 bases). Germline CDR1 and CDR2: SGHAT and FQNNGV. The CDR3 runs 15 residues. This CDR3 reads CASSLDGLYTDMQYF. DNA of the CDR3: TGTGCCAGCAGCTTAGACGGACTTTACACAGATATGCAGTATTTT.

This clonotype appeared many times. V gene TRBV20-1 combines with J gene TRBJ2-1; 10 bases agree with TRBD2. The CDR3 extends over 16 amino acids. CDR1 and CDR2 (germline): DFQATT, SNEGSKA (reference sequence). V lost 0 bases, J lost 3 bases, and 5 bases stayed unmatched. The DNA of the CDR3 is TGCAGTGCTAGAGAAATAGCGGGAGGACTCTACAATGAGCAGTTCTTC. The encoded protein is CSAREIAGGLYNEQFF.

This clonotype came up many times. The chain links TRBV20-1 to TRBJ2-7; 8 bases map to TRBD1. The CDR3 contains 16 residues. From germline, CDR1 is DFQATT and CDR2 SNEGSKA (reference sequence). V lost 0 bases to trimming and J lost 4 bases; unmatched junction nucleotides: 11. For the CDR3, the DNA is TGCAGTGCTAGAGATCGGCTAGCCAGGGACAGGTACGAGCAGTACTTC. Amino acid sequence: CSARDRLARDRYEQYF.

At least ten counts were recorded for this clonotype. The rearrangement joins TRBV5-1 to TRBJ2-7; 7 bases are shared with TRBD2. The length of the CDR3 is 14 residues. The germline gives CDR1 SGHRS, CDR2 YFSETQ. The V segment lost 1 base and the J segment 4 bases; nucleotides outside the gene matches: 5. The CDR3 here is CASSLTSGVYEQYF. The CDR3 coding sequence is TGCGCCAGCAGCTTGACGAGCGGGGTATACGAGCAGTACTTC.

This clonotype was seen ten or more times. The chain joins TRBV12-3 or TRBV12-4 to TRBJ2-3; TRBD2 agrees at 9 bases. The CDR3 sequence is 16 residues long. The V gene end was trimmed by 6 bases and the J gene end by 1 base; junction bases not matched to a gene: 8. CDR3 coding DNA: TGTGCCAGCAGCCTAAGTAGCGGGAGTGGCACAGATACGCAGTATTTT. This translates into CASSLSSGSGTDTQYF.

This clonotype was observed many times. In nucleotides, the CDR3 is TGCAGTGCTAGTAAGGGGGTCGACACTGAAGCTTTCTTT. It encodes CSASKGVDTEAFF. V is TRBV20-1 and J is TRBJ1-1; TRBD1 is a possible D gene (6 bases). V lost 3 bases and J lost 3, with 11 bases in between. CDR1 and CDR2 (germline): DFQATT, SNEGSKA (reference sequence). The CDR3 sequence is 13 residues long.

This sequence joins TRBV20-1 and TRBJ2-1; D call uncertain. The CDR3 contains 14 residues. V was cut by 3 bases and J by 0 bases, with 9 bases left in between. Germline V gene lookup returns CDR1 DFQATT and CDR2 SNEGSKA (reference sequence). As DNA, the CDR3 is TGCAGTGCTAGGTCTGGGCCCTCCTACAATGAGCAGTTCTTC. Residues: CSARSGPSYNEQFF.

The V and J genes are TRBV7-8 and TRBJ2-3; TRBD2 matches at 12 bases. The J segment lost 5 bases and the V segment lost 5 bases, leaving 11 bases of the junction unmatched. The CDR3 is made up of 17 amino acids. CDR1 and CDR2 (germline): SGHVS, FQNEAQ. The CDR3 DNA is TGTGCCAGCAGCCGAGGACTAGCGGGAAGGATGGTAGATACGCAGTATTTT. Translated, it gives CASSRGLAGRMVDTQYF.

This clonotype appeared many times. The CDR3 region has the DNA TGCGCCAGCAGCTTCCTAGCGGGAGCAACCTACAATGAGCAGTTCTTC. It codes for CASSFLAGATYNEQFF. This chain uses TRBV5-1 with TRBJ2-1; the match to TRBD2 covers 10 bases. Germline loops: CDR1 SGHRS, CDR2 YFSETQ. The CDR3 sequence is 16 residues long. V dropped 2 bases and J dropped 2; count of bases not matched to a gene: 4.